This is a list of T cell receptor beta chains from one sample in a study of T cells after yellow fever vaccination. TCRdb redid the calling of the 5' RACE reads with MiXCR, one entry per CDR3 protein. Among 100,000 to 150,000 distinct CDR3 sequences, around 9.8% were seen once, and the ten largest hold almost 40%. Sequences were derived from CD8+ T cells sorted from PBMCs, sampled on the day of the yellow fever booster vaccination. These receptors all stem from a man between 18 and 29 years old who received the YFV17D yellow fever vaccine. CDR3s include the opening cysteine and the closing phenylalanine or tryptophan. Fields, in order: CDR3 DNA, CDR3 protein, J gene, clone size, V gene, D gene. A D gene is named only where the DNA matches it firmly. Clone sizes are given selectively: once, few, many, or a class where the clone is expanded.

CDR3nt: TGTGCCAGCAGCCCCTCCGGGTTCATGACCTACGAGCAGTACTTC; CDR3aa: CASSPSGFMTYEQYF; j_gene: TRBJ2-7; abundance: few; v_gene: TRBV7-2; d_gene: -
CDR3nt: TGTGCCAGCAGTGAGTTCCTAGCGGGGGTCTACGAGCAGTACTTC; CDR3aa: CASSEFLAGVYEQYF; j_gene: TRBJ2-7; abundance: -; v_gene: TRBV6-4; d_gene: TRBD2
CDR3nt: TGTGCCAGCAGCTATCTAACAGGAGGGGTGGAGACCCAGTACTTC; CDR3aa: CASSYLTGGVETQYF; j_gene: TRBJ2-5; abundance: few; v_gene: TRBV3-1; d_gene: -
CDR3nt: TGCGCCAGCAGTCATTCTGACAGGGGAGAATACAATGAGCAGTTCTTC; CDR3aa: CASSHSDRGEYNEQFF; j_gene: TRBJ2-1; abundance: many; v_gene: TRBV5-1; d_gene: TRBD1
CDR3nt: TGCGCCAGCAGCCACCGACTAGCTAGTAGCACAGATACGCAGTATTTT; CDR3aa: CASSHRLASSTDTQYF; j_gene: TRBJ2-3; abundance: few; v_gene: TRBV4-3; d_gene: TRBD2
CDR3nt: TGTGCCAGCAGCCAAGGGGGACTAGCGGGCCGCTACGAGCAGTACTTC; CDR3aa: CASSQGGLAGRYEQYF; j_gene: TRBJ2-7; abundance: few; v_gene: TRBV4-2; d_gene: TRBD2
CDR3nt: TGTGCCACCAGCAGAGGTCTACTGGGGCTGGTTAATGAAAAACTGTTTTTT; CDR3aa: CATSRGLLGLVNEKLFF; j_gene: TRBJ1-4; abundance: many; v_gene: TRBV15; d_gene: -
CDR3nt: TGTGCCAGCAGCTCCCGACAGGGGGATCAGTTCTTC; CDR3aa: CASSSRQGDQFF; j_gene: TRBJ2-1; abundance: few; v_gene: TRBV7-6; d_gene: TRBD1
CDR3nt: TGCGCCAGCAGCTTGGTAGGCTACACAGATACGCAGTATTTT; CDR3aa: CASSLVGYTDTQYF; j_gene: TRBJ2-3; abundance: many; v_gene: TRBV5-1; d_gene: -
CDR3nt: TGTGCCAGCAGTTTGGAATCAGATACGCAGTATTTT; CDR3aa: CASSLESDTQYF; j_gene: TRBJ2-3; abundance: few; v_gene: TRBV12-3/TRBV12-4; d_gene: -
CDR3nt: TGCGCCAGCAGCCAACGGGACTCAATGGCAAATGAGCAGTTCTTC; CDR3aa: CASSQRDSMANEQFF; j_gene: TRBJ2-1; abundance: -; v_gene: TRBV4-3; d_gene: -
CDR3nt: TGCGCCAGCAGTGAGTCGATACGCAATCAGCCCCAGCATTTT; CDR3aa: CASSESIRNQPQHF; j_gene: TRBJ1-5; abundance: many; v_gene: TRBV10-2; d_gene: -
CDR3nt: TGTGCCAGCAGCTTGGCTCCGGACTACGAGCAGTACTTC; CDR3aa: CASSLAPDYEQYF; j_gene: TRBJ2-7; abundance: few; v_gene: TRBV7-2; d_gene: -
CDR3nt: TGCAGTGCTAGAGATCGCAGCTCCTATAATTCACCCCTCCACTTT; CDR3aa: CSARDRSSYNSPLHF; j_gene: TRBJ1-6; abundance: few; v_gene: TRBV20-1; d_gene: -
CDR3nt: TGCGCCAGCAGCCAAAGGGGGGGGGTTAAGACTGAAGCTTTCTTT; CDR3aa: CASSQRGGVKTEAFF; j_gene: TRBJ1-1; abundance: many; v_gene: TRBV4-3; d_gene: -
CDR3nt: TGTGCCAGCAGTGAGGGGGTAGGCACAGATACGCAGTATTTT; CDR3aa: CASSEGVGTDTQYF; j_gene: TRBJ2-3; abundance: few; v_gene: TRBV6-1; d_gene: -
CDR3nt: TGTGCCAGCAGCTCAAAAGGGGGCAGGGCGAACACTGAAGCTTTCTTT; CDR3aa: CASSSKGGRANTEAFF; j_gene: TRBJ1-1; abundance: -; v_gene: TRBV3-1; d_gene: TRBD1
CDR3nt: TGTGCCAGCAGTTTTCCGGACGGCTCCGAAGCTTTCTTT; CDR3aa: CASSFPDGSEAFF; j_gene: TRBJ1-1; abundance: many; v_gene: TRBV27; d_gene: -
CDR3nt: TGTGCCAGCACCATGATTCTGGGCAGACAAGAGACCCAGTACTTC; CDR3aa: CASTMILGRQETQYF; j_gene: TRBJ2-5; abundance: few; v_gene: TRBV12-3/TRBV12-4; d_gene: -
CDR3nt: TGTGCCACCAGCAGAACCGGGACCGTTGGCTACACCTTC; CDR3aa: CATSRTGTVGYTF; j_gene: TRBJ1-2; abundance: -; v_gene: TRBV15; d_gene: -
CDR3nt: TGTGCCAGCAGTCCCGGGATGGGCGGTACGCAGTATTTT; CDR3aa: CASSPGMGGTQYF; j_gene: TRBJ2-3; abundance: once; v_gene: TRBV6-5; d_gene: -
CDR3nt: TGTGCCAGCAGCGTTCCTCAGGGGGGGCCCCTTTACAATGAGCAGTTCTTC; CDR3aa: CASSVPQGGPLYNEQFF; j_gene: TRBJ2-1; abundance: few; v_gene: TRBV9; d_gene: -
CDR3nt: TGTGCCAGCAGCTTAGCGGAGGGTATCACCTCCTACAATGAGCAGTTCTTC; CDR3aa: CASSLAEGITSYNEQFF; j_gene: TRBJ2-1; abundance: few; v_gene: TRBV7-9; d_gene: -
CDR3nt: TGTGCCAGCACCCGCGGCCCGAACACTGAAGCTTTCTTT; CDR3aa: CASTRGPNTEAFF; j_gene: TRBJ1-1; abundance: few; v_gene: TRBV12-3/TRBV12-4; d_gene: -
CDR3nt: TGTGCCAGCAGGACAGGCATTATCGAGACCCAGTACTTC; CDR3aa: CASRTGIIETQYF; j_gene: TRBJ2-5; abundance: few; v_gene: TRBV7-9; d_gene: -
CDR3nt: TGTGCCAGCAGCCAAGATCGGGGACAGGGGGCGGATACGCAGTATTTT; CDR3aa: CASSQDRGQGADTQYF; j_gene: TRBJ2-3; abundance: -; v_gene: TRBV4-2; d_gene: TRBD1
CDR3nt: TGTGCCAGCAGTTACGGGACAGGGGAAAGGAACTATGGCTACACCTTC; CDR3aa: CASSYGTGERNYGYTF; j_gene: TRBJ1-2; abundance: few; v_gene: TRBV6-5; d_gene: TRBD1
CDR3nt: TGTGCCAGCAGGGACAGGGGCCTCTCCTACGAGCAGTACTTC; CDR3aa: CASRDRGLSYEQYF; j_gene: TRBJ2-7; abundance: -; v_gene: TRBV6-1; d_gene: TRBD1
CDR3nt: TGTGCCAGCAGTAAGACGATGACAGAAGATGAGCAGTTCTTC; CDR3aa: CASSKTMTEDEQFF; j_gene: TRBJ2-1; abundance: few; v_gene: TRBV12-3/TRBV12-4; d_gene: -
CDR3nt: TGTGCCAGCATCTTGAGACCAGGGTATGATGAGCAGTTCTTC; CDR3aa: CASILRPGYDEQFF; j_gene: TRBJ2-1; abundance: -; v_gene: TRBV2; d_gene: -
CDR3nt: TGTGCCAGTAGTATAGGAAGCATGGGACAGGGAGGCTACACCTTC; CDR3aa: CASSIGSMGQGGYTF; j_gene: TRBJ1-2; abundance: -; v_gene: TRBV19; d_gene: TRBD1
CDR3nt: TGTGCCAGCAGACCGGGACTAGTTACGGATGAGCAGTTCTTC; CDR3aa: CASRPGLVTDEQFF; j_gene: TRBJ2-1; abundance: few; v_gene: TRBV12-3/TRBV12-4; d_gene: TRBD2
CDR3nt: TGTGCCAGCAGCTTACGGCGGGGGGCCCTCTCCGAGCAGTTCTTC; CDR3aa: CASSLRRGALSEQFF; j_gene: TRBJ2-1; abundance: once; v_gene: TRBV7-3; d_gene: TRBD2
CDR3nt: -; CDR3aa: CASSQGDRGTPGSCFF; j_gene: TRBJ2-2; abundance: -; v_gene: TRBV4-1; d_gene: -
CDR3nt: TGTGCCAGCAGCTCGCACCGACCCGCCAGCGAAGCTGGGGATACGCAGTATTTT; CDR3aa: CASSSHRPASEAGDTQYF; j_gene: TRBJ2-3; abundance: -; v_gene: TRBV13; d_gene: -
CDR3nt: TGTGCCAGCAGCCTACGGACAGGGGAGGACGAGCAGTACTTC; CDR3aa: CASSLRTGEDEQYF; j_gene: TRBJ2-7; abundance: many; v_gene: TRBV11-2; d_gene: TRBD1
CDR3nt: TGTGCCAGCAGCTTAGGGTGGCACCCTTTGGCCTCCTCTGGGGCCAACGTCCTGACTTTC; CDR3aa: CASSLGWHPLASSGANVLTF; j_gene: TRBJ2-6; abundance: -; v_gene: TRBV5-4; d_gene: -
CDR3nt: TGTGCCAGCAGCTCCCCCCGAGGCAACAGGGGAGGGGTGAACACTGAAGCTTTCTTT; CDR3aa: CASSSPRGNRGGVNTEAFF; j_gene: TRBJ1-1; abundance: -; v_gene: TRBV9; d_gene: TRBD1
CDR3nt: TGTGCCAGCAGCTTATTGGCAGGGATGGACACTGAAGCTTTCTTT; CDR3aa: CASSLLAGMDTEAFF; j_gene: TRBJ1-1; abundance: few; v_gene: TRBV7-9; d_gene: -
CDR3nt: TGTGCCAGCAGGAAGGGGGATTTAAGTGGCTCACCCCTCCACTTT; CDR3aa: CASRKGDLSGSPLHF; j_gene: TRBJ1-6; abundance: -; v_gene: TRBV2; d_gene: -
CDR3nt: TGTGCCAGCAGCGATGGACTAGCGGGGGGCGTCCAGGAGACCCAGTACTTC; CDR3aa: CASSDGLAGGVQETQYF; j_gene: TRBJ2-5; abundance: few; v_gene: TRBV7-3; d_gene: TRBD2
CDR3nt: TGTGCCAGCAGCTTAGGGGCGGGGAGCTCCTACGAGCAGTACTTC; CDR3aa: CASSLGAGSSYEQYF; j_gene: TRBJ2-7; abundance: -; v_gene: TRBV11-2; d_gene: -
CDR3nt: TGTGCCAGCAGCCTTCTGACAAGCACAGATACGCAGTATTTT; CDR3aa: CASSLLTSTDTQYF; j_gene: TRBJ2-3; abundance: many; v_gene: TRBV11-2; d_gene: -
CDR3nt: TGTGCCATCAGTGAGTCAGGCAGGCCCACAGATACGCAGTATTTT; CDR3aa: CAISESGRPTDTQYF; j_gene: TRBJ2-3; abundance: few; v_gene: TRBV10-3; d_gene: -
CDR3nt: TGCGCCACAGGGTACAGTAGTACGAACACCGGGGAGCTGTTTTTT; CDR3aa: CATGYSSTNTGELFF; j_gene: TRBJ2-2; abundance: few; v_gene: TRBV4-1; d_gene: -
CDR3nt: TGCGCCAGCAGCCAAAATAGCGGGGGGGTGGTCGATGAGCAGTTCTTC; CDR3aa: CASSQNSGGVVDEQFF; j_gene: TRBJ2-1; abundance: many; v_gene: TRBV4-3; d_gene: TRBD2
CDR3nt: TGTGCCAGCAGCTTATCCCTCGAGCAGTACTTC; CDR3aa: CASSLSLEQYF; j_gene: TRBJ2-7; abundance: many; v_gene: TRBV7-9; d_gene: -